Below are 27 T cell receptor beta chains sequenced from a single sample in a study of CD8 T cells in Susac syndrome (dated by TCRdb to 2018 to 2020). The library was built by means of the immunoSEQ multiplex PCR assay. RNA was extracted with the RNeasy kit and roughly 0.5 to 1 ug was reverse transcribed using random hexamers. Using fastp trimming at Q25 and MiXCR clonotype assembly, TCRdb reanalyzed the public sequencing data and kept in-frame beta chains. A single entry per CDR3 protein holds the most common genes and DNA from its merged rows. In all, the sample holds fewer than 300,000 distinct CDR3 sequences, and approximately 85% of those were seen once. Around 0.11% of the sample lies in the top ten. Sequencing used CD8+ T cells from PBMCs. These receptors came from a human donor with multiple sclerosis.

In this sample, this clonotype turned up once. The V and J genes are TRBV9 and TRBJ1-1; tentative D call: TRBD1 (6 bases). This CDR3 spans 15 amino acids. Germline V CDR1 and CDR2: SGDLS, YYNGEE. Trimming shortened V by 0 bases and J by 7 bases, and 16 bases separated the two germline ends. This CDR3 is CASSVEDSLTREAFF. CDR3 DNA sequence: TGTGCCAGCAGCGTAGAGGACAGTTTAACCCGTGAAGCTTTCTTT. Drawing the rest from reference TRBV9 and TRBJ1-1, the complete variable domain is DSGVTQTPKHLITATGQRVTLRCSPRSGDLSVYWYQQSLDQGLQFLIQYYNGEERAKGNILERFSAQQFPDLHSELNLSSLELGDSALYFCASSVEDSLTREAFFGQGTRLTVV.

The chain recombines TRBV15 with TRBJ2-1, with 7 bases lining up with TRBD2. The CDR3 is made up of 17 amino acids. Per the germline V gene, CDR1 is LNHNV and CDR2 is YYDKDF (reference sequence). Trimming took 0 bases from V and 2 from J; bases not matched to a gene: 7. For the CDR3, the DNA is TGTGCCACCAGCAGAGAGGGATCTAGCGGTACCTACAATGAGCAGTTCTTC. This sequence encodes CATSREGSSGTYNEQFF.

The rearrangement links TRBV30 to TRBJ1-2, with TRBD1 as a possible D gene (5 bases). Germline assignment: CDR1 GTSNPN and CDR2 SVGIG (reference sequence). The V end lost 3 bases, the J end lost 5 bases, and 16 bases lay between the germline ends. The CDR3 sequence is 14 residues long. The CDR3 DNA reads TGTGCCTGGAGATGGTGGGGGGTAGGGTATGGCTACACCTTC. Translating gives CAWRWWGVGYGYTF.

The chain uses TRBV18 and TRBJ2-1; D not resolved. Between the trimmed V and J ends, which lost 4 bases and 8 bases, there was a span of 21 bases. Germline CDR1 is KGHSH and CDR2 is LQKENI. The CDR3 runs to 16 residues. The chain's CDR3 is CASSRASIGPEDEQFF. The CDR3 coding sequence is TGTGCCAGCTCACGGGCATCAATAGGGCCTGAGGATGAGCAGTTCTTC.

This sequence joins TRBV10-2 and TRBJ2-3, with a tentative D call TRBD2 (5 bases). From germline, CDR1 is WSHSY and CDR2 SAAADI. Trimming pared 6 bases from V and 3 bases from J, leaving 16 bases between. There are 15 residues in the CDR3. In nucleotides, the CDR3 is TGCGCCAGCAGGAGAGCCCCTGGAGGAACAGATACGCAGTATTTT. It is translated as CASRRAPGGTDTQYF.

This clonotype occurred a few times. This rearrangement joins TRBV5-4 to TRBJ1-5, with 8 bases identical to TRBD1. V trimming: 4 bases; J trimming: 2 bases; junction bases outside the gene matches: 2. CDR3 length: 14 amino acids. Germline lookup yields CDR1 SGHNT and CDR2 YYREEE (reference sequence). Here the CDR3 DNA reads TGTGCCAGCAGCCCGGACAGGGGCAATCAGCCCCAGCATTTT. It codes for CASSPDRGNQPQHF. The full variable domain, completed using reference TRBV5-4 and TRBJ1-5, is ETGVTQSPTHLIKTRGQQVTLRCSSQSGHNTVSWYQQALGQGPQFIFQYYREEENGRGNFPPRFSGLQFPNYSSELNVNALELDDSALYLCASSPDRGNQPQHFGDGTRLSIL.

CDR3 nucleotides: TGTGCCAGCAGTTACGGTAACCCCGGGAGAACTGAAGCTTTCTTT. As protein: CASSYGNPGRTEAFF. V and J are TRBV6-2 or TRBV6-3 and TRBJ1-1; D call uncertain. The CDR3 spans 15 residues. Trimming left V 2 bases short and J 5 bases short, with 15 bases between. The V gene's germline CDR1 is MNHEY and CDR2 SVGEGT.

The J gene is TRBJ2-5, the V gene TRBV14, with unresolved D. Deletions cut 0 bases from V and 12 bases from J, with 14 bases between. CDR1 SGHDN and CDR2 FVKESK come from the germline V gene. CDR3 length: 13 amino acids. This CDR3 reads CASSQDTSPREYF. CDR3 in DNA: TGTGCCAGCAGCCAAGATACGAGCCCCCGCGAGTACTTC. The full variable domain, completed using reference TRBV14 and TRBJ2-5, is EAGVTQFPSHSVIEKGQTVTLRCDPISGHDNLYWYRRVMGKEIKFLLHFVKESKQDESGMPNNRFLAERTGGTYSTLKVQPAELEDSGVYFCASSQDTSPREYFGPGTRLLVL.

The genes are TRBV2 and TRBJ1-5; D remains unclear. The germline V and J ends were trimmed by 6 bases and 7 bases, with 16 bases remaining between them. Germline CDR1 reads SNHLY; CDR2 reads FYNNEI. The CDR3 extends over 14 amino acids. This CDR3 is CASRASALIQPQHF. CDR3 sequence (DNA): TGTGCCAGCAGGGCCTCGGCCCTGATCCAGCCCCAGCATTTT.

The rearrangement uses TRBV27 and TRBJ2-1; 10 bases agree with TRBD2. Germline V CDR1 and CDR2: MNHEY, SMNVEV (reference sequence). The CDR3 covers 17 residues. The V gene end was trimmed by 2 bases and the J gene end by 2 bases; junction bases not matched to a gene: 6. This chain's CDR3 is CASSLLQAGGPYNEQFF. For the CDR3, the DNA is TGTGCCAGCAGTTTACTACAAGCGGGAGGGCCCTACAATGAGCAGTTCTTC.

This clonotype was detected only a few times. DNA for the CDR3: TGTGCCAGCAGTTCCGGGACGGCGTCCTACGAGCAGTACTTC. It encodes CASSSGTASYEQYF. The rearrangement joins TRBV27 to TRBJ2-7; perhaps D is TRBD1 or TRBD2 (5 bases each). The ends were cut back, 4 bases at V and 1 base at J, with 11 bases in the middle. Germline-derived CDR1 and CDR2 are MNHEY and SMNVEV (reference sequence). The CDR3 is 14 amino acids.

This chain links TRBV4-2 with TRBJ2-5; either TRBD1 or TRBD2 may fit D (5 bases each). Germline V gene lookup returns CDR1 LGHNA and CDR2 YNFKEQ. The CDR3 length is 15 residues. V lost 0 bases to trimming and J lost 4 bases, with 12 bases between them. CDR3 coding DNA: TGTGCCAGCAGCCAAGAGCCCAGAGGGGCAGAGACCCAGTACTTC. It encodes CASSQEPRGAETQYF.

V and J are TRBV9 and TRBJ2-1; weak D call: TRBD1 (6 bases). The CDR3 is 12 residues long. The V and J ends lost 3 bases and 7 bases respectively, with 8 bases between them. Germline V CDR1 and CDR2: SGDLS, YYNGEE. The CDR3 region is CASSEQGNEQFF. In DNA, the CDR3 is TGTGCCAGCAGCGAACAGGGAAATGAGCAGTTCTTC.

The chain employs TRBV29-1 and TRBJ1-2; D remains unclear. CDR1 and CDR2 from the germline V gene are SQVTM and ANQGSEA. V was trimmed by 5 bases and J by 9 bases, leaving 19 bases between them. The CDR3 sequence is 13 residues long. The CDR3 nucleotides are TGCAGCGTTTATGGAGGGCAAGGGAGTCGCTACACCTTC. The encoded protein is CSVYGGQGSRYTF.

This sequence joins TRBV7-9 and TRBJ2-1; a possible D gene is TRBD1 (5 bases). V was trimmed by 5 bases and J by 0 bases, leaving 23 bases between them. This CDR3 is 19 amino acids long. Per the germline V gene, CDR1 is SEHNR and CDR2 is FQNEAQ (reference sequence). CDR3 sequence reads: CASSPRKVRAQSSYNEQFF. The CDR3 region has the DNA TGTGCCAGCAGCCCCCGCAAGGTCAGGGCCCAAAGCTCCTACAATGAGCAGTTCTTC.

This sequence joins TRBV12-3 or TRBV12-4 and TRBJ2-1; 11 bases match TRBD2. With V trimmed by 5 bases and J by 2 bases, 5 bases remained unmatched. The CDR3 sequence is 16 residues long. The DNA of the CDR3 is TGTGCCAGCAGTCTCCTAGCGGGAGGACCCTACAATGAGCAGTTCTTC. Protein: CASSLLAGGPYNEQFF.

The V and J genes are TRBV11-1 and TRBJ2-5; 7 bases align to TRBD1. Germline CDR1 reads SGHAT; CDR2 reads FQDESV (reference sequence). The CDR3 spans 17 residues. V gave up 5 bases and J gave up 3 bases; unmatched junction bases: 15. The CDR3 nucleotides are TGTGCCAGCAGCAACAGCCCGACAGGGACGCCTAAAGAGACCCAGTACTTC. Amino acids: CASSNSPTGTPKETQYF.

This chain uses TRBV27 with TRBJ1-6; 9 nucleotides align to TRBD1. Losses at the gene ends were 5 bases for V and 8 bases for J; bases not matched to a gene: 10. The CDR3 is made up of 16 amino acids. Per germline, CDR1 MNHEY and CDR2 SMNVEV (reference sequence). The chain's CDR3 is CASSSETGQGHSPLHF. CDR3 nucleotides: TGTGCCAGCAGTAGCGAAACGGGACAGGGCCATTCACCCCTCCACTTT.

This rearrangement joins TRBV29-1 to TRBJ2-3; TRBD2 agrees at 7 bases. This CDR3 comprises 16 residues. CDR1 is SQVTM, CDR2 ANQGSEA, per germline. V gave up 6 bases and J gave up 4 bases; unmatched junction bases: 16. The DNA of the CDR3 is TGCAGCGTCTGCCCAGCGGGGAGGAGGTTAGCAGATACGCAGTATTTT. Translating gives CSVCPAGRRLADTQYF.

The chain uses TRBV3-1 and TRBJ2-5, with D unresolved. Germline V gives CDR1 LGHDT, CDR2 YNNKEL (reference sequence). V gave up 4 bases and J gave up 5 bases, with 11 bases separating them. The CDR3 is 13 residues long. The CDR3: CASSRWARETQYF. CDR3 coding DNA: TGTGCCAGCAGCCGTTGGGCTCGGGAGACCCAGTACTTC.

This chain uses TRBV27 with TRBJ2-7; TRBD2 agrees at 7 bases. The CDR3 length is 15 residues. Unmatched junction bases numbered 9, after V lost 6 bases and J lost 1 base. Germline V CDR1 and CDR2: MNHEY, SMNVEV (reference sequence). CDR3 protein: CASSLGGGMSYEQYF. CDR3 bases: TGTGCCAGCAGCCTTGGGGGAGGGATGTCCTACGAGCAGTACTTC.

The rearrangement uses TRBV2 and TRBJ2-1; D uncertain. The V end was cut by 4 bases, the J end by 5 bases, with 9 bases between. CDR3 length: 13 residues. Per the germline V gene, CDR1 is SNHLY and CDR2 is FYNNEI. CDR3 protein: CASSGTQNNEQFF. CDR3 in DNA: TGTGCCAGCAGTGGTACACAGAACAATGAGCAGTTCTTC. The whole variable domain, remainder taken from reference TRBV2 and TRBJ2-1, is EPEVTQTPSHQVTQMGQEVILRCVPISNHLYFYWYRQILGQKVEFLVSFYNNEISEKSEIFDDQFSVERPDGSNFTLKIRSTKLEDSAMYFCASSGTQNNEQFFGPGTRLTVL.

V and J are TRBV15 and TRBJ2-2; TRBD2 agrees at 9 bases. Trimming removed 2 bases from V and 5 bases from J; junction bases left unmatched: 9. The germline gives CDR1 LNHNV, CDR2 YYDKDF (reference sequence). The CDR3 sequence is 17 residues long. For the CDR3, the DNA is TGTGCCACCAGCAGAAACCCGGCGAGCGGGAGGACCGGGGAGCTGTTTTTT. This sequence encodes CATSRNPASGRTGELFF.

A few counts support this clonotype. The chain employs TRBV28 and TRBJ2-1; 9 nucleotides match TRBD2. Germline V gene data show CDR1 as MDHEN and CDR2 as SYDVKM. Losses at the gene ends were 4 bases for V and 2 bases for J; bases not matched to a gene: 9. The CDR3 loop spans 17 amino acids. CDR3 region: CASSWSGRTETYNEQFF. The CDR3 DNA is TGTGCCAGCAGTTGGAGCGGGAGGACAGAAACCTACAATGAGCAGTTCTTC.

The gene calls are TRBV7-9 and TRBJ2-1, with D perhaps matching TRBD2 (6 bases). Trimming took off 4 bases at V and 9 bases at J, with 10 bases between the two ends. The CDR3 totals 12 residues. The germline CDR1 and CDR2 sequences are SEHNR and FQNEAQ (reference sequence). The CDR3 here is CASSSPGGEQFF. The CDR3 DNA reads TGTGCCAGCAGCTCGCCCGGGGGTGAGCAGTTCTTC.

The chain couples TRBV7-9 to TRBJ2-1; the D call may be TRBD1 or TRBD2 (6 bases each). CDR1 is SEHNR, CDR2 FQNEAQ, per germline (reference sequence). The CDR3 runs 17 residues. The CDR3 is CASKGGGAYGWYNEQFF. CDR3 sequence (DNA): TGTGCTAGTAAGGGGGGAGGTGCATATGGATGGTACAATGAGCAGTTCTTC.

CDR3 nucleotides: TGCAGTGCTATAAACCGGGACACACTTGAAGCTTTCTTT. It is translated as CSAINRDTLEAFF. The gene calls are TRBV20-1 and TRBJ1-1; a weak D match, TRBD1 (6 bases). This CDR3 is 13 amino acids long. In germline, CDR1 is DFQATT, CDR2 SNEGSKA (reference sequence). V lost 4 bases and J lost 7, with 16 bases in between.